Given below is one T cell receptor beta chain in context. This specimen comes from a study of T-cell memory formation after mild COVID-19. Trimming removed 5 bases at V and 3 bases at J, with 16 bases between. The CDR3 covers 16 residues. Germline lookup yields CDR1 SGHNT and CDR2 YENEEA. TCRdb itself ran the 5' RACE reads through MiXCR, one entry per CDR3 protein. The sample has under 450,000 distinct CDR3 sequences, 23% seen once; the top ten hold 13%. The V and J genes are TRBV11-3 and TRBJ2-2, with D perhaps TRBD1 or TRBD2 (6 bases each). The sample taken for sequencing was PBMCs or a T cell subset sorted from them (not recorded which). The sequence was obtained from an adult woman who had mild COVID-19 (a few samples of this study predate the infection). Cell type and time point are not known. The CDR3 loop is CASSLTGDTYTGELFF. Written as DNA, the CDR3 is TGTGCCAGCAGCCTCACGGGGGACACTTACACCGGGGAGCTGTTTTTT.